This record concerns one TCR beta chain sequence. Its antigen is currently unknown. This specimen belongs to a study of cytomegalovirus exposure and HLA in healthy donors. Findings and caveats of the study: Immune exposure information available was restricted to CMV serostatus. Diagnosis of cytomegalovirus status made by the classifier reportedly showed high specificity and sensitivity. Compared with the roughly 670-donor mean, an Asian-associated ancestry cluster reportedly had fewer N-insertions, according to a later analysis. TCR beta V- and J-gene trimming, according to a later analysis, was linked to a missense DCLRE1C variant.

The study ran its PCR with 60 Vbeta and 13 Jbeta primers. Method: immunoSEQ multiplex PCR; TCRdb's copy keeps in-frame clones and lacks some. The repertoire holds roughly 120,000 clones, approximately 82% seen once, with 2.5% to 3.5% in the top ten. The CDR3 totals 12 residues. Losses at the gene ends were 11 bases for V and 4 bases for J; bases not matched to a gene: 4. From germline, CDR1 is SNHLY and CDR2 FYNNEI. The V and J genes are TRBV2 and TRBJ2-2; 7 bases map to TRBD1. The origin of this receptor is a woman younger than 35 in good health and CMV-seropositive. The specimen sequenced was PBMCs. The CDR3 nucleotides read TGTGCCGGGGGACAGAGCACCGGGGAGCTGTTTTTT. This gives the protein CAGGQSTGELFF.